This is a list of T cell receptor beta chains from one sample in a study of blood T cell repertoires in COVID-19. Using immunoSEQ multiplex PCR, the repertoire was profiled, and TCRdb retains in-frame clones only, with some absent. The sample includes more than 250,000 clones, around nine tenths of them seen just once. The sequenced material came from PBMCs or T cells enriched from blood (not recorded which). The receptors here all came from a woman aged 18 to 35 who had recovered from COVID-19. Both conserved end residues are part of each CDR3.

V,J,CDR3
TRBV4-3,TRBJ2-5,CASSQVSGAQETQYF
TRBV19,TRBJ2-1,CASSMASGSFYNEQFF
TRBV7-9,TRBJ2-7,CASSRGQIAHEQYF
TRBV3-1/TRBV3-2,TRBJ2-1,CASSQGYSGGLYNEQFF
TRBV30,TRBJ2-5,CAWTGQGEETQYF
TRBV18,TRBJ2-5,CASSPDATGQETQYF
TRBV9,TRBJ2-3,CASSPLTSGGPRTQYF
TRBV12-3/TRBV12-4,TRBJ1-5,CAAPAAGGPQHF
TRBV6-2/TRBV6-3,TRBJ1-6,CASSSPSGPLHF
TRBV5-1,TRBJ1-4,CASSLEGATNEKLFF
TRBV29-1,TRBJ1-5,CSGIGGIGQPQHF
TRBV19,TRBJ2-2,CASRRRTGDPNTWTGELFF
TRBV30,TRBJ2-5,CAWREIAQQETQYF
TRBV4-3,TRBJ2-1,CASSRGTSGYNEQFF
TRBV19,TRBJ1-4,CASSPDREEKLFF
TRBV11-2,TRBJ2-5,CASSRPTGVHETQYF
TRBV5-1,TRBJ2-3,CASTSQGGTTDTQYF
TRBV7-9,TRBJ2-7,CASSFLSGQGGEQYF
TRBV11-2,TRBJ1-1,CASSGWTESKAFF
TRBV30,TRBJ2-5,CAWSQWGEVQETQYF
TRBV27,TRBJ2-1,CASTADSPGRNEQFF
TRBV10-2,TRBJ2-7,CATGISSYEQYF
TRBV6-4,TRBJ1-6,CASSDMQGYGSPLHF
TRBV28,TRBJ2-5,CASSTSTGDATETQYF
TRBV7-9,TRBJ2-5,CASSLESGFETQYF
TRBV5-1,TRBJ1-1,CASSAYRGDTEAFF
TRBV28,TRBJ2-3,CAGGTGLLADTQYF
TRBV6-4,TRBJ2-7,CASSEVAGYEQYF
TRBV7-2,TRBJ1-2,CASSLSLTDSSNYGYTF
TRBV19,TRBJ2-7,CASSMTADYEQYF
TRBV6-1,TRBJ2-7,CASRPGVRYEQYF
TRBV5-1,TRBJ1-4,CASSLTGSNEKLFF
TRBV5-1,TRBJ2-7,CASSLLGQGSHEQYF
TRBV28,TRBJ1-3,CATLRDRDRGSGNTIYF
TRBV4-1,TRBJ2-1,CASSQAGIKTYNEQFF
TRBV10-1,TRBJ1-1,CASSESPGGTEAFF
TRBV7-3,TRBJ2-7,CASSLGAQDTYEQYF
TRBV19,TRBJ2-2,CASSSLAPGELFF
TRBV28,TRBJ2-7,CASSSGGYEQYF
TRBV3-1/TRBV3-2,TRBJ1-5,CASSLGAGGQPQHF
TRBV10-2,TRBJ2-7,CASRSGTGGGEQYF
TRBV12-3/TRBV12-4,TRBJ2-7,CASRRDSDYEQYF
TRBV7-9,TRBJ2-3,CASSPTSGNTDTQYF
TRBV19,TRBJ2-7,CASRRAGVSYEQYF
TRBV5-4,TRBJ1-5,CASSYCTGIVCSNQPQHF
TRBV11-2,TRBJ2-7,CASSSPRGTAYEQYF
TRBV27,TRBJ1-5,CASSFLGGGNQPQHF
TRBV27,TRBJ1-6,CASSSLSVPSSNNSPLHF
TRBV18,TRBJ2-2,CASSPGQAPITGELFF
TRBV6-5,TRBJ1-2,CASSYSTGWYGYTF
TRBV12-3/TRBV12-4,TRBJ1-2,CASSRDRGEGYTF
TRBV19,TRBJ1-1,CATMGHLNTEAFF
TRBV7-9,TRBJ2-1,CASSHGDRGRNYNEQFF
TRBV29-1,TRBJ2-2,CSVRGQGFTDTGELFF